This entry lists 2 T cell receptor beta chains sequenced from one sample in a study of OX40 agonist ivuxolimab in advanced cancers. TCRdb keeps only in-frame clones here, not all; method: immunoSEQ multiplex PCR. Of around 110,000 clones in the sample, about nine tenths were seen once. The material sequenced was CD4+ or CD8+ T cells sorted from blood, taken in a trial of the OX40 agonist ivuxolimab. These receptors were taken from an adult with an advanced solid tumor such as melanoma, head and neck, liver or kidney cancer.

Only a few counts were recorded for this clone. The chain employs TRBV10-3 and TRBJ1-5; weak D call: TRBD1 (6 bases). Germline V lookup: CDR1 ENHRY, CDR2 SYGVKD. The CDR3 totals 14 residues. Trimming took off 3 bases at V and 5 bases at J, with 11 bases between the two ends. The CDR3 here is CAISETGRYQPQHF. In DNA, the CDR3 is TGTGCCATCAGTGAAACAGGGCGATATCAGCCCCAGCATTTT.

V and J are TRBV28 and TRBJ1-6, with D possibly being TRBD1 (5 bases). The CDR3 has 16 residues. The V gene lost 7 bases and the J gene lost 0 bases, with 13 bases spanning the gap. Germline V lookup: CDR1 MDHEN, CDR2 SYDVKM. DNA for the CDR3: TGTGCCAGCACCCCGGGGGGGAGCTCCTATAATTCACCCCTCCACTTT. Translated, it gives CASTPGGSSYNSPLHF. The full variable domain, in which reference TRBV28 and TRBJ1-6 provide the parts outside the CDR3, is DVKVTQSSRYLVKRTGEKVFLECVQDMDHENMFWYRQDPGLGLRLIYFSYDVKMKEKGDIPEGYSVSREKKERFSLILESASTNQTSMYLCASTPGGSSYNSPLHFGNGTRLTVT.